The 4 T cell receptor beta chains below come from one sample, sequenced in a study of vaccination effects on CD4 cells after COVID-19. Prior to sequencing, the ViraFEST assay stimulated PBMC with viral peptide pools, which expanded the antigen-specific CD4+ T cells. Scientists isolated CD4+ T cells after a roughly 9-day culture period ended. A PCR test confirmed that the person had SARS-CoV-2 infection between March and December 2020. Their antigens remain unidentified. The repertoire was sequenced with immunoSEQ multiplex PCR; TCRdb's copy has only in-frame clones and lacks some. The sample yields approximately 40,000 clones, around 73% seen once. Sequenced material: CD4+ T cells from PBMCs cultured with a peptide pool, taken before COVID-19 vaccination. The receptor source for this set is a human donor who had a prior SARS-CoV-2 infection.

J is TRBJ2-1 and V is TRBV4-2, with D perhaps TRBD2 (7 bases). Germline V CDR1 and CDR2: LGHNA, YNFKEQ. The CDR3 is made up of 17 amino acids. The ends were cut back, 0 bases at V and 8 bases at J, with 20 bases in the middle. Here the CDR3 reads CASSQDLRGGFGDEQFF. The DNA of the CDR3 is TGTGCCAGCAGCCAAGATCTTAGGGGGGGGTTTGGGGATGAGCAGTTCTTC.

The chain combines TRBV6-1 with TRBJ2-3; 11 bases align to TRBD1. The CDR3 is 16 amino acids. The junction had 7 bases not matched to a gene; V was cut back by 4 bases and J by 4 bases. Germline-derived CDR1 and CDR2 are MNHNS and SASEGT. CDR3 amino acids: CASSAGQGGGSDTQYF. CDR3 DNA sequence: TGTGCCAGCAGTGCGGGACAGGGGGGTGGGTCAGATACGCAGTATTTT.

As concerns this clone: Germline is not matched at one junction end, which may reflect a read error. CDR3 in DNA: TGTGCCAGCAGCATCACTAGCGGGGCACTCCGTTTT. Translation: CASSITSGALRF. This chain joins TRBV7-9 and TRBJ2-3; 10 positions agree with TRBD2. The CDR3 length is 12 residues. The germline V gene encodes CDR1 SEHNR and CDR2 FQNEAQ (reference sequence).

This chain joins TRBV5-1 and TRBJ1-3; TRBD1 might be the D (5 bases). V was trimmed by 4 bases and J by 0 bases, leaving 11 bases between them. The CDR3 runs to 15 residues. Germline V gives CDR1 SGHRS, CDR2 YFSETQ. This CDR3 reads CASSREGLSGNTIYF. The CDR3 region has the DNA TGCGCCAGCAGCCGGGAGGGGCTCTCTGGAAACACCATATATTTT. Based on the CDR3 plus reference TRBV5-1 and TRBJ1-3, the full variable domain is KAGVTQTPRYLIKTRGQQVTLSCSPISGHRSVSWYQQTPGQGLQFLFEYFSETQRNKGNFPGRFSGRQFSNSRSEMNVSTLELGDSALYLCASSREGLSGNTIYFGEGSWLTVV.